Below are 5 T cell receptor beta chains sequenced from a single sample in a study of Ad26.COV2.S vaccination and SARS-CoV-2 variants. This table comes from immunoSEQ multiplex PCR, and its TCRdb copy is limited to in-frame clones, with some not included. The sample consists of over 450,000 clones, roughly 87% of them appearing once. Treatment denoted: 15 to 20 received Ad26.COV2.S at low or high dose, single or two shots; about five received placebo; per-sample allocation not given. It was on day 63 after the first vaccine or placebo injection that samples were taken. Source: peripheral blood, taken in a trial of Ad26.COV2.S vaccine versus placebo. All receptors come from a person between 18 and 59 years old who received the Ad26.COV2.S COVID-19 vaccine or a placebo.

This chain uses TRBV5-1 with TRBJ2-3; D could derive from TRBD1 or TRBD2 (6 bases each). The CDR3 totals 13 residues. The V end was cut by 4 bases, the J end by 6 bases, with 12 bases between. Germline CDR1 is SGHRS and CDR2 is YFSETQ. CDR3 DNA: TGCGCCAGCAGCCTTGGGGGGCCCGATACGCAGTATTTT. It codes for CASSLGGPDTQYF.

The V and J genes are TRBV7-9 and TRBJ2-3, with 10 bases that match TRBD2. CDR3 length: 17 residues. V was pared by 4 bases and J by 2 bases, with 9 bases of the junction left unmatched. Per the germline V gene, CDR1 is SEHNR and CDR2 is FQNEAQ (reference sequence). The CDR3 DNA is TGTGCCAGCAGCTCACGAAGGACTAGCGGAGTCACAGATACGCAGTATTTT. Translating gives CASSSRRTSGVTDTQYF.

The chain is built from TRBV5-1 and TRBJ2-5, with no clear D. CDR1 is SGHRS and CDR2 is YFSETQ in the germline V gene. CDR3 length: 14 amino acids. Between the trimmed V and J ends, which lost 3 bases and 2 bases, there was a span of 11 bases. The CDR3 sequence is CASSSRQAQETQYF. CDR3 bases: TGCGCCAGCAGCTCGCGGCAGGCACAAGAGACCCAGTACTTC.

This clone was seen only a few times. The chain uses TRBV7-6 and TRBJ2-7; TRBD2 matches 8 bases. The CDR3 loop spans 14 amino acids. The V segment lost 4 bases and the J segment 7 bases; nucleotides outside the gene matches: 9. CDR1 and CDR2 (germline): SGHVS, FNYEAQ. CDR3 sequence (DNA): TGTGCCAGCAGCTCGGCAGCGGGAGTGTGGGAGCAGTACTTC. This codes for CASSSAAGVWEQYF.

The chain is built from TRBV30 and TRBJ1-1, with D unclear. Trimming removed 1 base at V and 1 base at J, with 7 bases between. CDR3 length equals 13 residues. Germline V CDR1 and CDR2: GTSNPN, SVGIG (reference sequence). Here the CDR3 reads CAWSAHGNTEAFF. DNA of the CDR3: TGTGCCTGGAGTGCTCACGGGAACACTGAAGCTTTCTTT.